These 10 T cell receptor beta chains were sequenced from one sample in a study of post-analysis software for immune sequencing data (dated by TCRdb to 2014 to 2015). Points the paper makes about the study in general: Significantly higher frequencies in patients than in controls were found for several TRBV segments, including TRBV5-6, TRBV5-1 and TRBV20-1.

Library generation was performed with PCR. The reads were generated on an Illumina HiSeq 2500. Unique molecular identifiers were incorporated into TCR beta cDNA libraries to reduce PCR and sequencing biases. TCRdb reran the public reads through fastp at Q25 and MiXCR, keeping productive beta chains. A single entry per CDR3 protein holds the most common genes and DNA from its merged rows. This sample holds fewer than 850,000 distinct CDR3 sequences; 30% were observed only once. The ten most abundant clones make up roughly 0.53% of the sample. Their antigens are not known. The sequenced material came from blood. The source is a girl aged 10-17 years with multiple sclerosis.

The V and J genes are TRBV29-1 and TRBJ2-7, with 13 bases matching TRBD2. The CDR3 loop spans 13 amino acids. The V and J ends lost 8 bases and 7 bases, in that order; junction bases with no gene match: 8. Germline V gene data show CDR1 as SQVTM and CDR2 as ANQGSEA. The CDR3 region has the DNA TGCAGCACCGGACTAGCGGGGGCCAATGAGCAGTACTTC. Translation gives CSTGLAGANEQYF.

This chain connects TRBV5-1 to TRBJ1-5; D possibly corresponds to TRBD1 (6 bases). The germline V and J ends were trimmed by 4 bases and 6 bases, with 14 bases remaining between them. The germline V gene has CDR1 SGHRS and CDR2 YFSETQ. There are 14 residues in the CDR3. CDR3: CASSPVAGAQPQHF. In nucleotides, the CDR3 is TGCGCCAGCAGCCCGGTGGCAGGGGCTCAGCCCCAGCATTTT. The full variable domain, with the rest looked up from reference TRBV5-1 and TRBJ1-5, is KAGVTQTPRYLIKTRGQQVTLSCSPISGHRSVSWYQQTPGQGLQFLFEYFSETQRNKGNFPGRFSGRQFSNSRSEMNVSTLELGDSALYLCASSPVAGAQPQHFGDGTRLSIL.

This clonotype has only a few counts. V is TRBV7-2 and J is TRBJ2-7, with D possibly called TRBD1 or TRBD2 (5 bases each). V lost 5 bases and J lost 7, with 15 bases in between. Germline V gene lookup returns CDR1 SGHTA and CDR2 FQGNSA. The CDR3 runs 13 residues. The CDR3 sequence: CASSPGRRWEQYF. CDR3 bases: TGTGCCAGCAGCCCGGGACGGCGCTGGGAGCAGTACTTC.

The DNA for the CDR3 is TGCAGCGTTGATAACGGGAAGCCCTACGAGCAGTTCTTC. Translating gives CSVDNGKPYEQFF. The chain employs TRBV29-1 and TRBJ2-1, with D tentatively TRBD2 (5 bases). The CDR3 extends over 13 amino acids. Germline assignment: CDR1 SQVTM and CDR2 ANQGSEA. V gave up 3 bases and J gave up 10 bases, with 16 bases separating them.

The genes are TRBV6-1 and TRBJ2-3; TRBD1 or TRBD2 may be the D gene (5 bases each). The CDR3 runs to 14 residues. Trimming left V 6 bases short and J 1 base short, with 11 bases between. CDR1 and CDR2 from the germline V gene are MNHNS and SASEGT. CDR3 protein: CASRSGTGTDTQYF. In DNA, the CDR3 is TGTGCCAGCAGGTCCGGGACCGGCACAGATACGCAGTATTTT.

This clonotype was observed a few times. The CDR3, as DNA: TGTGCCAGCAGCCAGGGGACCGGATCTGGGGCCAACGTCCTGACTTTC. This sequence encodes CASSQGTGSGANVLTF. The rearrangement links TRBV28 to TRBJ2-6; a possible D gene is TRBD1 (6 bases). CDR3 length: 16 residues. Trimming took off 6 bases at V and 1 base at J, with 13 bases between the two ends. The V gene's germline CDR1 is MDHEN and CDR2 SYDVKM.

The table lists this clonotype with a few counts. The chain joins TRBV3-1 to TRBJ2-7; D uncertain. The germline V gene has CDR1 LGHDT and CDR2 YNNKEL (reference sequence). The CDR3 is 12 residues long. The V end was cut by 1 base, the J end by 4 bases, with 5 bases between. CDR3 in amino acids: CASSQARYEQYF. In DNA, the CDR3 is TGTGCCAGCAGCCAAGCGAGGTACGAGCAGTACTTC.

This clonotype turned up a few times. The chain joins TRBV20-1 to TRBJ2-1; 11 nucleotides line up with TRBD2. After removal of 1 base from V and 6 bases from J, the junction contained 17 bases not matched to a gene. The V gene's germline CDR1 is DFQATT and CDR2 SNEGSKA (reference sequence). This CDR3 is built from 19 residues. The CDR3 sequence: CSARARRTTSGRVRNEQFF. The CDR3 DNA follows: TGCAGTGCTAGAGCCCGGCGAACAACTAGCGGGAGAGTCCGCAATGAGCAGTTCTTC.

The genes are TRBV7-2 and TRBJ2-3; 9 bases match TRBD2. The germline CDR1 and CDR2 sequences are SGHTA and FQGNSA. The J segment lost 6 bases and the V segment lost 6 bases, leaving 10 bases of the junction unmatched. The CDR3 has 15 amino acids. The CDR3: CASSLSGGALDTQYF. In DNA form, the CDR3 reads TGTGCCAGCAGTCTTAGCGGGGGCGCTTTGGATACGCAGTATTTT.

This clonotype has more than one count but fewer than ten. The rearrangement uses TRBV5-1 and TRBJ1-4, with D tentatively TRBD1 (5 bases). Trimming took 4 bases from V and 5 from J, leaving 15 bases between them. This CDR3 spans 15 amino acids. From germline, CDR1 is SGHRS and CDR2 YFSETQ. Written as DNA, the CDR3 is TGCGCCAGCAGCCGTCCGGAGTCAGGGAATGAAAAACTGTTTTTT. Residues: CASSRPESGNEKLFF.